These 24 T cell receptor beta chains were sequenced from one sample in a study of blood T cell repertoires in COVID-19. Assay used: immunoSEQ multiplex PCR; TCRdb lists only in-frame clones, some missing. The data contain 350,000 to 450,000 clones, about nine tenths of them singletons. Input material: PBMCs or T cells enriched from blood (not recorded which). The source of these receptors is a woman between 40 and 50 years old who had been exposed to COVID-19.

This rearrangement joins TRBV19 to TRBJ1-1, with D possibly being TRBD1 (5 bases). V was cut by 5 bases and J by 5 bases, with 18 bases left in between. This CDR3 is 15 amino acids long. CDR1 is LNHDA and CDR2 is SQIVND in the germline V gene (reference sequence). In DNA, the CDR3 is TGTGCCAGTAGTCCTACAGGTGGGATGGGGACTGAAGCTTTCTTT. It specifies CASSPTGGMGTEAFF. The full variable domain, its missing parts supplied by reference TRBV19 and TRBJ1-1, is DGGITQSPKYLFRKEGQNVTLSCEQNLNHDAMYWYRQDPGQGLRLIYYSQIVNDFQKGDIAEGYSVSREKKESFPLTVTSAQKNPTAFYLCASSPTGGMGTEAFFGQGTRLTVV.

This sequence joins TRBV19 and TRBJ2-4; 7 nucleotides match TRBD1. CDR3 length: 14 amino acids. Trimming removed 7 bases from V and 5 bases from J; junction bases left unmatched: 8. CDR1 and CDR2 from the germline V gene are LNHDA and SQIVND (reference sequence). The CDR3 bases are TGTGCCAGTAACCTTGGGACAGAGGAAAACATTCAGTACTTC. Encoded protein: CASNLGTEENIQYF. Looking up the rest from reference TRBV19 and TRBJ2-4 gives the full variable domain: DGGITQSPKYLFRKEGQNVTLSCEQNLNHDAMYWYRQDPGQGLRLIYYSQIVNDFQKGDIAEGYSVSREKKESFPLTVTSAQKNPTAFYLCASNLGTEENIQYFGAGTRLSVL.

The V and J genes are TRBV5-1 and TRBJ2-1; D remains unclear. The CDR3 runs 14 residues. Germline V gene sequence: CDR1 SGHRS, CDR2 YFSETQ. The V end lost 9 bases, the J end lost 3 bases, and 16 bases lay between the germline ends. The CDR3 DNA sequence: TGCGCCACCGCGTCGGGTAGGAACTACAATGAGCAGTTCTTC. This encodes CATASGRNYNEQFF.

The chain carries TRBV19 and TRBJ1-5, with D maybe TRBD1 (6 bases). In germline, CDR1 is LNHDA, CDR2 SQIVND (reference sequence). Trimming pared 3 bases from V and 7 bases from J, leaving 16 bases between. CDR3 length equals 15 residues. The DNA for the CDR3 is TGTGCCAGTAGTATTGAGAACAGGGTGTGGCAGCCCCAGCATTTT. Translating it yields CASSIENRVWQPQHF.

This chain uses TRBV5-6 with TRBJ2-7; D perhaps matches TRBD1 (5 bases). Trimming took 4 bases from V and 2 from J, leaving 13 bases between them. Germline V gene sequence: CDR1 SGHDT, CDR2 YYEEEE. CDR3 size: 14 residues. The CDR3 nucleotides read TGTGCCAGCAGCCGCACAGGCAACGCCTACGAGCAGTACTTC. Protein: CASSRTGNAYEQYF.

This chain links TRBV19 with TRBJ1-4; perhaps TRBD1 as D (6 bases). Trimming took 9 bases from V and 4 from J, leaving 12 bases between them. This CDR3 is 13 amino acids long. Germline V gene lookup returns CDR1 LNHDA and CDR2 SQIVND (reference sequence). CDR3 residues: CASSGQINEKLFF. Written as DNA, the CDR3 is TGTGCCAGCTCCGGACAGATTAATGAAAAACTGTTTTTT.

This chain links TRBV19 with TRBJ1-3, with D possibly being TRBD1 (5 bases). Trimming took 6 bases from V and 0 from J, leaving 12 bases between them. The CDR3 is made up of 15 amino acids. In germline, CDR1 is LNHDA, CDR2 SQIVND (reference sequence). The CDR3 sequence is CASRPDSRSGNTIYF. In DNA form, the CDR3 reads TGTGCCAGTAGGCCAGACAGCCGCTCTGGAAACACCATATATTTT.

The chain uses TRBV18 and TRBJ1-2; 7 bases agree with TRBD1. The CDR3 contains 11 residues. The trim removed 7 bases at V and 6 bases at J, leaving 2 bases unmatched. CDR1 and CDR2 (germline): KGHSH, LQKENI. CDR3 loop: CASYTGDGYTF. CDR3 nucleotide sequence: TGTGCCAGCTATACAGGGGATGGCTACACCTTC.

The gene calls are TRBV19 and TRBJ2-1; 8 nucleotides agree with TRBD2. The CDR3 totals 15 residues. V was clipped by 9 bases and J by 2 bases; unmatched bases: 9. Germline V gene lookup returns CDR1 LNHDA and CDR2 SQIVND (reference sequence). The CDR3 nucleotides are TGTGCCAGCTCGGGGGCGGGAGGCGCCTACAATGAGCAGTTCTTC. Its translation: CASSGAGGAYNEQFF.

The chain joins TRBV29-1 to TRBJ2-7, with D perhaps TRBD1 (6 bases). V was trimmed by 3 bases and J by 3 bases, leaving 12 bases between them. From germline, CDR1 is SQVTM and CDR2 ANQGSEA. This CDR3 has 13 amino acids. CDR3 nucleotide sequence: TGCAGCGTTGAGATTGGCAGGGGCTACGAGCAGTACTTC. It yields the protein CSVEIGRGYEQYF.

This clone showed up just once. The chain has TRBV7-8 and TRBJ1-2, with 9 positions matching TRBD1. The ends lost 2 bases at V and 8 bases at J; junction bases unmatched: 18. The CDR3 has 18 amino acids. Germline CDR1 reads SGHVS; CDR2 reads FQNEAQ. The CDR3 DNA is TGTGCCAGCAGCTTAAGCCAAACAGGGGGCAATCCTTACGGCGGCTACACCTTC. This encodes CASSLSQTGGNPYGGYTF.

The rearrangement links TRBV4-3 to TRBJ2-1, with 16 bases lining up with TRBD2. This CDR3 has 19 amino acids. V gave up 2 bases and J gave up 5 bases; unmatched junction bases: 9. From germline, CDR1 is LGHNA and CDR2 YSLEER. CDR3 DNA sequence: TGCGCCAGCAGCCAACTTGTATCGGGACTAGCGGGAGGGCACAATGAGCAGTTCTTC. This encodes CASSQLVSGLAGGHNEQFF.

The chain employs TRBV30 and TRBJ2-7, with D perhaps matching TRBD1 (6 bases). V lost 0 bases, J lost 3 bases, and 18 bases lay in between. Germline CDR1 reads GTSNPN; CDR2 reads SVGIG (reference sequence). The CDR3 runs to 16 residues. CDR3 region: CAWSVRYRGTDYEQYF. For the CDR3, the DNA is TGTGCCTGGAGTGTAAGATATAGGGGGACGGACTACGAGCAGTACTTC.

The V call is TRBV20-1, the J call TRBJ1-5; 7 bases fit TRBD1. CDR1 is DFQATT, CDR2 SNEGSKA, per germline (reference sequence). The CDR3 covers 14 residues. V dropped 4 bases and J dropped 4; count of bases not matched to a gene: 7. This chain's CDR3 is CSATDRVQNQPQHF. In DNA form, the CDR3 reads TGCAGTGCTACTGACAGGGTCCAGAATCAGCCCCAGCATTTT.

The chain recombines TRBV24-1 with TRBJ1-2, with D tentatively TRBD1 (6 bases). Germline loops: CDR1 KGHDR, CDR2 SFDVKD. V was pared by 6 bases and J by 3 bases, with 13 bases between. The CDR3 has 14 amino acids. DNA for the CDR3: TGTGCCACCAGTTTGTCAGGGGTGGACTATGGCTACACCTTC. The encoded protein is CATSLSGVDYGYTF.

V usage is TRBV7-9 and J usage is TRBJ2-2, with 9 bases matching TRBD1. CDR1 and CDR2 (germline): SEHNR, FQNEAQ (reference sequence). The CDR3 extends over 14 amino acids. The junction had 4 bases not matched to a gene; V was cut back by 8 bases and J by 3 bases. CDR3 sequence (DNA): TGTGCCAGCCAGGACAGGGGATACACCGGGGAGCTGTTTTTT. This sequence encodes CASQDRGYTGELFF.

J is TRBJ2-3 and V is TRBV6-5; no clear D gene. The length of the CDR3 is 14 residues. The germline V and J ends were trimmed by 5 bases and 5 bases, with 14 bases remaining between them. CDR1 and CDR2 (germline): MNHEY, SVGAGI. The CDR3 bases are TGTGCCAGCAGTCCCATAGTGTCTGGAGATACGCAGTATTTT. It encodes CASSPIVSGDTQYF.

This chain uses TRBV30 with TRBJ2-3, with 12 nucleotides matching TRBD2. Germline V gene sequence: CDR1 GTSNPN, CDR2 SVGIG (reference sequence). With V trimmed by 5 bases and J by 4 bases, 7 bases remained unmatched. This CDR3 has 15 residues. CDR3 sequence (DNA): TGTGCCTGGGGGGCTAGCGGGAGGGTCTCAGATACGCAGTATTTT. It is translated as CAWGASGRVSDTQYF.

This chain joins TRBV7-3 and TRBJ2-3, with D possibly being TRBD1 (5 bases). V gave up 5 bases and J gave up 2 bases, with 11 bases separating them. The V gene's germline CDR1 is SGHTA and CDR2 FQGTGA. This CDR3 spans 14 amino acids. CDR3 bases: TGTGCCAGCAGCCTTCAGGGATCCACAGATACGCAGTATTTT. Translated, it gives CASSLQGSTDTQYF.

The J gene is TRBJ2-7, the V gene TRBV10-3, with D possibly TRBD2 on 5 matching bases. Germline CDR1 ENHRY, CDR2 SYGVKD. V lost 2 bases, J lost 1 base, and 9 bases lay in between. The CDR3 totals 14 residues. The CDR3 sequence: CAISETSGSYEQYF. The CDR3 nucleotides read TGTGCCATCAGTGAGACGAGCGGATCCTACGAGCAGTACTTC.

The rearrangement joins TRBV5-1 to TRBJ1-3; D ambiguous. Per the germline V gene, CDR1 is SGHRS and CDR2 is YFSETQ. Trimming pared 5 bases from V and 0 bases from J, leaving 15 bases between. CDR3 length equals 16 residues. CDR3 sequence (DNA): TGCGCCAGCAGTGATCCCCAGGCGTTCTCTGGAAACACCATATATTTT. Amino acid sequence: CASSDPQAFSGNTIYF.

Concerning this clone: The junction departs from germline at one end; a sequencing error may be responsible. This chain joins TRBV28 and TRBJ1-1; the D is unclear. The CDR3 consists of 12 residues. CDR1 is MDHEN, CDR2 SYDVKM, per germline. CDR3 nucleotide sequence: TGTGACAGCAGTTTATCGGGCGGGGAAGCTTTCTTT. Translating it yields CDSSLSGGEAFF.

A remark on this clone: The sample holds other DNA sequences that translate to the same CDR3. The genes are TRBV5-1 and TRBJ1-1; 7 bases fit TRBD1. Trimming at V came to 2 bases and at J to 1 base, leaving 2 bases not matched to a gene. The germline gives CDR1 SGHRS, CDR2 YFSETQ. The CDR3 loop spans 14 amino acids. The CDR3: CASSLGTANTEAFF. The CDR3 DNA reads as TGCGCCAGCAGCTTAGGGACAGCGAACACTGAAGCTTTCTTT.

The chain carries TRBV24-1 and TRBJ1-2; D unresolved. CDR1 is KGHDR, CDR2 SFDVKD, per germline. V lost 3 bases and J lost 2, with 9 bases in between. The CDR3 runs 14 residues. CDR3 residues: CATSDKGGNYGYTF. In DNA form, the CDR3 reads TGTGCCACCAGTGATAAGGGAGGGAACTATGGCTACACCTTC.